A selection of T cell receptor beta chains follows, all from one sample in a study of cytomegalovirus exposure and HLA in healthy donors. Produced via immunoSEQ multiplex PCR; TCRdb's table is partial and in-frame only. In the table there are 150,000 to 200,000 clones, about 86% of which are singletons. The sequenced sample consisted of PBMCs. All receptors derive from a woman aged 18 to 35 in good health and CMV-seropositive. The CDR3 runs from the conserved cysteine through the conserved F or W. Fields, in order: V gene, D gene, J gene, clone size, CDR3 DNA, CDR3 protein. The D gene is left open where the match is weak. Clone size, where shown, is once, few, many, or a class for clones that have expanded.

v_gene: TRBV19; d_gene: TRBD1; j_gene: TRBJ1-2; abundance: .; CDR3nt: TGTGCCAGTAGTATTGTAGGGGGCAGGGACTATGGCTACACCTTC; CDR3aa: CASSIVGGRDYGYTF
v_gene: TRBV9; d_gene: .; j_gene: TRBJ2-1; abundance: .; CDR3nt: TGTGCCAGCAGCGTAGAACTACTCTCCTACAATGAGCAGTTCTTC; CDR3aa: CASSVELLSYNEQFF
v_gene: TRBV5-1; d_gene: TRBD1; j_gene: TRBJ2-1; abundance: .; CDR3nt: TGCGCCAGCAGCTTGGGCCCCGCCGACAGGGAGATCTGGAGTGAGCAGTTCTTC; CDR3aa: CASSLGPADREIWSEQFF
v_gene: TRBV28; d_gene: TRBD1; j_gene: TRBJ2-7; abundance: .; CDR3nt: TGTGCCAGCAGCCCACAGGGGACGGGCGAGCAGTACTTC; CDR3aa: CASSPQGTGEQYF
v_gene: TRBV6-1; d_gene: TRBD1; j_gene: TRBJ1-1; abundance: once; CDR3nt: TGTGCCAGCAGTGAGGGACAGGGATTAAAAGCTTTCTTT; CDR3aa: CASSEGQGLKAFF
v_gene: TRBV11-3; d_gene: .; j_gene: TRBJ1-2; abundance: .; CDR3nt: TGTGCCAGCAGCGAACAGATTAACTATGGCTACACCTTC; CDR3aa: CASSEQINYGYTF
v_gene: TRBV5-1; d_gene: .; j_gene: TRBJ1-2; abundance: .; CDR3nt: TGCGCCAGCACCTTACGGCAGGGGTCCGGTAACTATGGCTACACCTTC; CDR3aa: CASTLRQGSGNYGYTF
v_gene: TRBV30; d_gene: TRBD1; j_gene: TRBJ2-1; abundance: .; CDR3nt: TGTGCCTGGGGACCCGGACAGGTGGTCAATGAGCAGTTCTTC; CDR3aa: CAWGPGQVVNEQFF
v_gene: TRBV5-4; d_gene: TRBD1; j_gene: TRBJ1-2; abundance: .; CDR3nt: TGTGCCAGCAGCTTGGACCAACAGGGGGCAATCTATGGCTACACCTTC; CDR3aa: CASSLDQQGAIYGYTF
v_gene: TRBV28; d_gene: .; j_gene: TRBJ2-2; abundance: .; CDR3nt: TGTGCCAGCAGGGCTAGGGGGAAGAGTGGGCAGGCGGAAACCGGGGAGCTGTTTTTT; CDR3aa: CASRARGKSGQAETGELFF
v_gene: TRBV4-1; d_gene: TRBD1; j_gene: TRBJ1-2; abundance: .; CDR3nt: TGCGCCAGCAGCCAAGCTACCGGGACAGATACTAACTATGGCTACACCTTC; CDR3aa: CASSQATGTDTNYGYTF
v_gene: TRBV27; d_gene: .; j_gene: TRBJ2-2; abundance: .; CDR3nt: TGTGCCAGCAGTTATCAGTCGTCCGGGGAGCTGTTTTTT; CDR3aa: CASSYQSSGELFF
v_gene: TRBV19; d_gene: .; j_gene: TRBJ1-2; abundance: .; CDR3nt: TGTGCCAGTAGTATCGGACAGAGGGCTTGGTATGGCTACACCTTC; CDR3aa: CASSIGQRAWYGYTF
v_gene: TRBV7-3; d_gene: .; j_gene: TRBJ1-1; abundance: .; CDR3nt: TGTGCCAGCAGCTTATCAGCGGGACAGAACACTGAAGCTTTCTTT; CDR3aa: CASSLSAGQNTEAFF
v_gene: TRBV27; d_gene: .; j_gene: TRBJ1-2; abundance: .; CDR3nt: TGTGCCAGCAGTTTGAGGGCCACTAACTATGGCTACACCTTC; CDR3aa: CASSLRATNYGYTF
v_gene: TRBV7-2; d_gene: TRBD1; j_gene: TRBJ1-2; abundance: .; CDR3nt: TGTGCCAGCAGCTTCATACCCGGGACAGTTTATGGCTACACCTTC; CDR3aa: CASSFIPGTVYGYTF
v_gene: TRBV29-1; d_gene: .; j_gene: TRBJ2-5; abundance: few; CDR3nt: TGCAGCGTCTTTGGGCAGCAAGAGACCCAGTACTTC; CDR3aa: CSVFGQQETQYF
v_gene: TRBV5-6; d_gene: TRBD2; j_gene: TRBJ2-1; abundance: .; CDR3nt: TGTGCCAGCAGCTTGGCCGGACTAGCGGCCGGCAGGGGGAATGAGCAGTTCTTC; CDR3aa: CASSLAGLAAGRGNEQFF
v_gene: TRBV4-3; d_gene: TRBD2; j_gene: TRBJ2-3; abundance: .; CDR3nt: TGCGCCAGCAGCCAAGAGGGACGGGGGGATACAGATACGCAGTATTTT; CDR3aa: CASSQEGRGDTDTQYF
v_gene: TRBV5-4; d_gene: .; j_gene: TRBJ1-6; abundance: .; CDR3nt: TGTGCCAGCAGCTTTAGCCCCCAGCGTAATTCACCCCTCCACTTT; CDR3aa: CASSFSPQRNSPLHF
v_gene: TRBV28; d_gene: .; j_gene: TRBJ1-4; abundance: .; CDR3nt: TGTGCCAGCAGCATTCTTTCCCGCGGGACGGGGAATGAAAAACTGTTTTTT; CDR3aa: CASSILSRGTGNEKLFF
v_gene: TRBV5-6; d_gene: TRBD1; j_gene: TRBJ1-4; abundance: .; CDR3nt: TGTGCCAGCAGTCTGGAGGGGGGGACAGGGGATGAAAAACTGTTTTTT; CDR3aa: CASSLEGGTGDEKLFF
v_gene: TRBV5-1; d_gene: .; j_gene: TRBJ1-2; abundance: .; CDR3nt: TGCGCCAGCAGCTCTGGCGGGGGCACCACCTATGGCTACACCTTC; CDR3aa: CASSSGGGTTYGYTF
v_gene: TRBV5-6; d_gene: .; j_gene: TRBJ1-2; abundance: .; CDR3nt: TGTGCCAGCAGCTTAGTACAGGGCGGCGGCTACACCTTC; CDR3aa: CASSLVQGGGYTF
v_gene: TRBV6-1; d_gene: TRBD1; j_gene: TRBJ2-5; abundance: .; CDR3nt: TGTGCCAGCAGTTGGGGACAGGGCGAGACCCAGTACTTC; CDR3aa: CASSWGQGETQYF
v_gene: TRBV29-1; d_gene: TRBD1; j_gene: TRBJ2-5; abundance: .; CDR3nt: TGCAGCGTTGATCTGGAGGGACAGGGACACTTC; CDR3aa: CSVDLEGQGHF
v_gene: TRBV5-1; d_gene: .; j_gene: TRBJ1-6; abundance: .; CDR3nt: TGCGCCAGCAGCTTGTTAGCGAATTCACCCCTCCACTTT; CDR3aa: CASSLLANSPLHF
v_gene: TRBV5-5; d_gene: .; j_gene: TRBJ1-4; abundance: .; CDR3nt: TGTGCCAGCAGCTTAAACGGACAGAATGAAAAACTGTTTTTT; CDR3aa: CASSLNGQNEKLFF
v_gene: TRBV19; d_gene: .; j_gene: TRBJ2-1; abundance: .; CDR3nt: TGTGCCAGTAGTCCCCTAGTTGGTGAGCAGTTCTTC; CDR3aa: CASSPLVGEQFF
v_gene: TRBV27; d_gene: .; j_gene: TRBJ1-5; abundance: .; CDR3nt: TGTGCCAGCATCTTCCTGCCTAACAGGAATCAGCCCCAGCATTTT; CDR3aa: CASIFLPNRNQPQHF
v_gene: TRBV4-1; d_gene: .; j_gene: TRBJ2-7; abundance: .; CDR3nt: TGCGCCAGCAGCCAAGATTCGGGGGTGGGAGAGCAGTACTTC; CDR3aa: CASSQDSGVGEQYF
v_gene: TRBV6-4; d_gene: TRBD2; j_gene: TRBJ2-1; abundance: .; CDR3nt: TGTGCCAGCAGTGCCTCGGGGGGGCAAGAAAATGAGCAGTTCTTC; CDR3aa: CASSASGGQENEQFF
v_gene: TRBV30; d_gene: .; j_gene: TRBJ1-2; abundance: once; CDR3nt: TGTGCCTGGAGTGTTTTTGACGGAGATTCCTATGGCTACACCTTC; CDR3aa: CAWSVFDGDSYGYTF
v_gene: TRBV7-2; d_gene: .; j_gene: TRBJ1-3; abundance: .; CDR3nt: TGTGCCAGCAGCTTAGGGACAGTGAGAAACACCATATATTTT; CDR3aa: CASSLGTVRNTIYF